These 32 T cell receptor beta chains share one sample of origin, sequenced in a study of blood T cells in healthy people across ages. A second about 6 to 12 cycle PCR used barcoded and J-beta primers. TCRdb passed the 5' RACE reads through MiXCR, listing each CDR3 protein once. This sample has about 400,000 distinct CDR3 sequences, with about 55% found just once. The sequenced material came from blood. The receptors here all came from a man between 60 and 75 years old in good health.

The chain employs TRBV7-9 and TRBJ2-7; D is undetermined. Per the germline V gene, CDR1 is SEHNR and CDR2 is FQNEAQ (reference sequence). This CDR3 spans 12 amino acids. V lost 6 bases and J lost 2, with 8 bases in between. CDR3 sequence (DNA): TGTGCCAGCAGTATCGGCCCCTACGAGCAGTACTTC. This translates into CASSIGPYEQYF.

The rearrangement joins TRBV6-2 or TRBV6-3 to TRBJ2-7; the D gene is possibly TRBD2 (5 bases). Trimming removed 6 bases from V and 5 bases from J, with 14 bases in between. Germline CDR1 MNHEY, CDR2 SVGEGT. The CDR3 length is 13 residues. The CDR3: CASSGPPGNEQYF. CDR3 DNA sequence: TGTGCCAGCAGCGGACCCCCGGGGAACGAGCAGTACTTC.

This clonotype showed up just a few times. The chain carries TRBV6-5 and TRBJ2-7; D is possibly TRBD1 (6 bases). The V end was cut by 0 bases, the J end by 6 bases, with 12 bases between. Germline-derived CDR1 and CDR2 are MNHEY and SVGAGI. CDR3 length: 14 amino acids. CDR3 nucleotide sequence: TGTGCCAGCAGTTACTCGAGAACAGGGCGCGAGCAGTACTTC. Its protein is CASSYSRTGREQYF.

The chain is built from TRBV7-2 and TRBJ1-1; D is undetermined. Trimming removed 1 base from V and 4 bases from J, with 13 bases in between. Germline lookup yields CDR1 SGHTA and CDR2 FQGNSA. This CDR3 has 15 amino acids. CDR3 in DNA: TGTGCCAGCAGCTTAGAAGGTCAATGGGGCACTGAAGCTTTCTTT. It codes for CASSLEGQWGTEAFF.

The rearrangement uses TRBV11-2 and TRBJ2-5; no clear D. V was cut by 0 bases and J by 11 bases, with 19 bases left in between. Germline CDR1 SGHAT, CDR2 FQNNGV. The CDR3 totals 15 residues. The CDR3 sequence: CASSLDKGSYTEQYF. As DNA, the CDR3 is TGTGCCAGCAGCTTAGACAAGGGATCCTACACTGAGCAGTACTTC.

This clonotype was picked up a small number of times. The J gene is TRBJ1-1, the V gene TRBV20-1; D gene unclear. This CDR3 region has 13 residues. Germline V gives CDR1 DFQATT, CDR2 SNEGSKA (reference sequence). The V end was cut by 1 base, the J end by 1 base, with 7 bases between. CDR3 sequence: CSARGLQNTEAFF. DNA for the CDR3: TGCAGTGCTAGAGGTTTACAGAACACTGAAGCTTTCTTT.

This clonotype was detected many times. The V call is TRBV15, the J call TRBJ2-7; D remains ambiguous. The CDR3 is made up of 16 amino acids. Germline CDR1 LNHNV, CDR2 YYDKDF (reference sequence). Between the trimmed V and J ends, which lost 5 bases and 6 bases, there was a span of 23 bases. In DNA, the CDR3 is TGTGCCACCAGCGCCACCGACGGGCCCCTTTCCGGCGAGCAGTACTTC. Its protein is CATSATDGPLSGEQYF.

Of note for this clonotype: Being one base from a much bigger clone, this may be a read error. The chain recombines TRBV5-6 with TRBJ2-5, with D perhaps assigned TRBD1 or TRBD2 (5 bases each). The J call may be faulty, since TRBJ2-7 better matches the DNA end. Germline CDR1 reads SGHDT; CDR2 reads YYEEEE. CDR3 length: 16 amino acids. The CDR3 reads CASSFESGPKAYEQYF. The CDR3 nucleotides read TGTGCCAGCAGCTTTGAGTCGGGACCAAAAGCCTACGAGCAGTACTTC.

V and J are TRBV2 and TRBJ1-6; D ambiguous. Per the germline V gene, CDR1 is SNHLY and CDR2 is FYNNEI. The CDR3 consists of 13 residues. The ends were cut back, 2 bases at V and 6 bases at J, with 5 bases in the middle. CDR3 amino acids: CASSELANSPLHF. CDR3 DNA: TGTGCCAGCAGTGAACTGGCTAATTCACCCCTCCACTTT.

This clonotype was observed once. This sequence joins TRBV20-1 and TRBJ2-4; D is perhaps TRBD2 (5 bases). CDR3 length: 14 amino acids. V was trimmed by 3 bases and J by 13 bases, leaving 22 bases between them. The germline V gene encodes CDR1 DFQATT and CDR2 SNEGSKA (reference sequence). The CDR3: CSASRQGISAQQYF. The CDR3 DNA sequence: TGCAGTGCTAGTCGTCAAGGGATTAGCGCACAGCAGTACTTC.

The sample holds many counts of this clonotype. V gene TRBV20-1 combines with J gene TRBJ1-2, with 8 bases lining up with TRBD1. Per the germline V gene, CDR1 is DFQATT and CDR2 is SNEGSKA (reference sequence). The V segment lost 2 bases and the J segment 7 bases; nucleotides outside the gene matches: 12. The CDR3 is made up of 15 amino acids. The CDR3 reads CSARTSTGVIGGYTF. CDR3 DNA: TGCAGTGCTAGAACATCGACAGGGGTTATAGGTGGCTACACCTTC.

In this sample, this clonotype turned up a few times. The chain uses TRBV29-1 and TRBJ1-1; weak D call: TRBD1 (5 bases). The CDR3 is 11 amino acids. The germline CDR1 and CDR2 sequences are SQVTM and ANQGSEA. CDR3 nucleotides: TGCAGGGCAGGGACGAACACTGAAGCTTTCTTT. Translated: CRAGTNTEAFF.

The J gene is TRBJ2-1, the V gene TRBV21-1; the DNA was not used to check the table's D call, TRBD2. TRBV21-1 is deemed a pseudogene. The CDR3 contains 16 residues. CDR3: CASSKGTSGIYNEQFF. CDR3 bases: TGTGCCAGCAGCAAAGGGACTAGCGGAATATACAATGAGCAGTTCTTC.

Ten or more counts support this clonotype. The chain is built from TRBV12-3 or TRBV12-4 and TRBJ1-6, with D perhaps TRBD1 (5 bases). This CDR3 has 12 residues. V was cut by 6 bases and J by 10 bases, with 10 bases left in between. The CDR3 region has the DNA TGTGCCAGCAGGCCGGGGGAATCACCCCTCCACTTT. Translated: CASRPGESPLHF.

The rearrangement uses TRBV29-1 and TRBJ2-7; 9 nucleotides match TRBD1. Germline CDR1 SQVTM, CDR2 ANQGSEA. Trimming at V came to 2 bases and at J to 3 bases, leaving 8 bases not matched to a gene. The CDR3 loop spans 15 amino acids. The CDR3: CSVETGQGRNYEQYF. In DNA form, the CDR3 reads TGCAGCGTTGAAACGGGACAGGGCCGGAACTACGAGCAGTACTTC.

The rearrangement uses TRBV15 and TRBJ2-1; 7 nucleotides line up with TRBD1. CDR1 and CDR2 from the germline V gene are LNHNV and YYDKDF (reference sequence). J gave up 7 bases and V 4 bases, and 10 bases lay outside the gene matches. The CDR3 loop spans 15 amino acids. The CDR3 region has the DNA TGTGCCACCAGCACATACGGGACAGAGAAAAATGAGCAGTTCTTC. Its protein is CATSTYGTEKNEQFF.

This clonotype was seen a few times. The J gene is TRBJ2-5, the V gene TRBV3-1; 10 nucleotides match TRBD2. CDR1 is LGHDT and CDR2 is YNNKEL in the germline V gene (reference sequence). After removal of 4 bases from V and 1 base from J, the junction contained 3 bases not matched to a gene. CDR3 length equals 15 residues. The CDR3 loop reads CASSLQRGGQETQYF. In DNA, the CDR3 is TGTGCCAGCAGCCTCCAGCGGGGGGGCCAAGAGACCCAGTACTTC.

This clonotype has at least ten counts. The CDR3 sequence is CSARGHNEQFF. Here the CDR3 DNA reads TGCAGTGCTAGAGGACACAATGAGCAGTTCTTC. The chain employs TRBV20-1 and TRBJ2-1, with unresolved D. The CDR3 totals 11 residues. In germline, CDR1 is DFQATT, CDR2 SNEGSKA (reference sequence). Trimming took off 1 base at V and 5 bases at J, with 3 bases between the two ends.

This clonotype was detected only a few times. The chain has TRBV7-3 and TRBJ2-1; TRBD2 aligns across 11 bases. V trimming: 5 bases; J trimming: 9 bases; junction bases outside the gene matches: 12. This CDR3 is 16 amino acids long. The germline CDR1 and CDR2 sequences are SGHTA and FQGTGA. The CDR3 DNA reads as TGTGCCAGCAGCCCCCTCGGTAGCGGGAGGGAGGGTGAGCAGTTCTTC. Amino acid sequence: CASSPLGSGREGEQFF.

This clonotype was recorded only once. This chain uses TRBV5-1 with TRBJ2-5; TRBD2 matches at 7 bases. The CDR3 length is 15 residues. J lost 11 bases, V lost 3 bases, and 16 bases had no gene match. Germline loops: CDR1 SGHRS, CDR2 YFSETQ. CDR3 in amino acids: CASSWAPSGGNEQYF. The CDR3 region has the DNA TGCGCCAGCAGCTGGGCCCCTAGCGGAGGAAATGAGCAGTACTTC.

This sequence joins TRBV20-1 and TRBJ2-3; D unresolved. The V gene's germline CDR1 is DFQATT and CDR2 SNEGSKA (reference sequence). The CDR3 runs to 15 residues. The germline V and J ends were trimmed by 3 bases and 1 base, with 14 bases remaining between them. CDR3 DNA: TGCAGTGCTAGCCCCCTCGATAGACGCACAGATACGCAGTATTTT. It translates to CSASPLDRRTDTQYF.

This clonotype was recorded a few times. The chain couples TRBV20-1 to TRBJ2-7, with 12 bases that match TRBD2. Germline-derived CDR1 and CDR2 are DFQATT and SNEGSKA (reference sequence). J gave up 4 bases and V 5 bases, and 12 bases lay outside the gene matches. The CDR3 loop spans 16 amino acids. Written as DNA, the CDR3 is TGCAGTGCTGTCTCTAGCGGGAGGGCAATCGCTTACGAGCAGTACTTC. Its protein product is CSAVSSGRAIAYEQYF.

This clonotype was counted only a few times. This sequence joins TRBV5-1 and TRBJ2-1, with 8 nucleotides matching TRBD2. Germline CDR1 is SGHRS and CDR2 is YFSETQ. The V segment lost 7 bases and the J segment 5 bases; nucleotides outside the gene matches: 8. CDR3 length equals 14 residues. This chain's CDR3 is CASARGGPDNEQFF. As DNA, the CDR3 is TGCGCCAGCGCCCGGGGGGGGCCTGACAATGAGCAGTTCTTC.

There are a few counts of this clonotype. The rearrangement joins TRBV2 to TRBJ1-1; 7 bases are shared with TRBD1. Unmatched junction bases numbered 9, after V lost 6 bases and J lost 5 bases. CDR3 length: 14 amino acids. In germline, CDR1 is SNHLY, CDR2 FYNNEI. The DNA of the CDR3 is TGTGCCAGCAGAGACACAGGGGCGGGGACTGAAGCTTTCTTT. Its translation is CASRDTGAGTEAFF.

This clonotype was counted between two and nine times. J is TRBJ2-7 and V is TRBV6-2 or TRBV6-3; D may match TRBD1 or TRBD2 (5 bases each). Trimming took 7 bases from V and 2 from J, leaving 12 bases between them. This CDR3 is built from 13 residues. Germline loops: CDR1 MNHEY, CDR2 SVGEGT. CDR3 sequence (DNA): TGTGCCAGCACCGTGAGGGGACCCTACGAGCAGTACTTC. It yields the protein CASTVRGPYEQYF.

This chain links TRBV5-1 with TRBJ2-5; 7 bases align to TRBD1. The J call may be in error: the DNA end matches TRBJ2-7 better. This CDR3 has 13 residues. The germline V gene has CDR1 SGHRS and CDR2 YFSETQ. CDR3 bases: TGCGCCAGCAGCGGGACAGCCGCCTACGAGCAGTACTTC. Protein sequence: CASSGTAAYEQYF.

This clonotype was detected a few times. The chain links TRBV6-2 or TRBV6-3 to TRBJ2-5; D gene uncertain. Trimming took off 0 bases at V and 5 bases at J, with 13 bases between the two ends. Germline CDR1 and CDR2: MNHEY and SVGEGT. The CDR3 loop spans 15 amino acids. CDR3 nucleotide sequence: TGTGCCAGCAGTTACTCTTGGCTTGGGTTGGAGACCCAGTACTTC. It specifies CASSYSWLGLETQYF.

The chain joins TRBV5-6 to TRBJ2-7; TRBD1 is a possible D gene (6 bases). With 3 bases removed from V and 2 bases from J, the gap between germline ends came to 12 bases. The germline gives CDR1 SGHDT, CDR2 YYEEEE. This CDR3 comprises 14 residues. The CDR3 nucleotides are TGTGCCAGCAGCTCGGAAACAGGGCCCTACGAGCAGTACTTC. This gives the protein CASSSETGPYEQYF.

This clonotype has only one observation. V and J are TRBV7-9 and TRBJ2-1; 7 bases align to TRBD2. The germline V gene encodes CDR1 SEHNR and CDR2 FQNEAQ (reference sequence). CDR3 size: 16 residues. With 2 bases clipped from V and 8 bases from J, the junction kept 12 bases outside the gene matches. The CDR3 region has the DNA TGTGCCAGCAGCTTACTACGGGCGGGAGCAGCGGATGAGCAGTTCTTC. This encodes CASSLLRAGAADEQFF.

The chain employs TRBV24-1 and TRBJ2-3, with 9 bases aligning to TRBD1. The CDR3 is made up of 16 amino acids. Trimming removed 4 bases from V and 4 bases from J; junction bases left unmatched: 8. In germline, CDR1 is KGHDR, CDR2 SFDVKD. The DNA of the CDR3 is TGTGCCACCAGTGACACGGCGGGACAGGGACCAGATACGCAGTATTTT. Translating it yields CATSDTAGQGPDTQYF.

This clonotype was recorded a few times. The chain links TRBV6-4 to TRBJ2-1, with 9 nucleotides matching TRBD1. Trimming removed 3 bases from V and 6 bases from J; junction bases left unmatched: 9. CDR3 size: 16 residues. Germline V gene lookup returns CDR1 MRHNA and CDR2 SNTAGT. As DNA, the CDR3 is TGTGCCAGCAGTGAGTCCCCGGGACAGGGAATCAATGAGCAGTTCTTC. Encoded protein: CASSESPGQGINEQFF.

This clonotype was seen a handful of times. The rearrangement uses TRBV6-2 or TRBV6-3 and TRBJ2-7, with TRBD2 matching 7 bases. The germline CDR1 and CDR2 sequences are MNHEY and SVGEGT. The CDR3 contains 14 residues. With 7 bases clipped from V and 0 bases from J, the junction kept 6 bases outside the gene matches. This CDR3 is CASKGTIGSYEQYF. The CDR3 coding sequence is TGTGCCAGCAAAGGGACTATCGGCTCCTACGAGCAGTACTTC.